The rows below give T cell receptor beta chains drawn from one sample of a study of T cell responses to AZD1222 COVID-19 vaccine. The table came from immunoSEQ multiplex PCR; TCRdb's copy has only in-frame clones and leaves some out. The sample has around 140,000 clones; around nine tenths are singletons. The sequencing here drew on peripheral blood, taken on day 0 of AZD1222 vaccination. These receptors were taken from an adult in good health. Both conserved end residues are part of each CDR3. Each record gives: CDR3 DNA, CDR3 protein, J gene, clone size, D gene, V gene. D genes are given only for firm matches. Size is stated for part of the rows, as once, few or many counts, or as a class when the clone is expanded.

TGTGCCTCCCTAGCGGGGGACTTCAATGAGCAGTTCTTC CASLAGDFNEQFF TRBJ2-1 - TRBD2 TRBV19
TGTGCCACCACTACAGGGGGGAATCAGCCCCAGCATTTT CATTTGGNQPQHF TRBJ1-5 once TRBD1 TRBV10-3
TGTGCCAGCAGCCGGAGACAGGGGGGCTCCTATAATTCACCCCTCCACTTT CASSRRQGGSYNSPLHF TRBJ1-6 - TRBD1 TRBV5-6
TGCGCCAGCAGCTTCTCAGGGCAAGAGACCCAGTACTTC CASSFSGQETQYF TRBJ2-5 - - TRBV5-1
TGTGCCAGCAGTGAGGACGTCGGCTACACCTTC CASSEDVGYTF TRBJ1-2 once - TRBV2
TGTGCCAGTAGAGGCAACAGGAACACCGGGGAGCTGTTTTTT CASRGNRNTGELFF TRBJ2-2 - - TRBV19
TGTGCCAGCAGCTGCCCCCCCCTTCGACTAGAAGACAATGAGCAGTTCTTC CASSCPPLRLEDNEQFF TRBJ2-1 once - TRBV13
TGTGCCAGCAGCTCTGCGCGGGGGCCAATGTATGGCTACACCTTC CASSSARGPMYGYTF TRBJ1-2 - - TRBV5-6
TGTGCCAGTAGTGGGCGGGACAGGGGTGATGGCTACACCTTC CASSGRDRGDGYTF TRBJ1-2 - TRBD1 TRBV19
TGTGCCAGCAGCGCCAACCCGGGACAGAGCAGCCCCTTTAACTATGGCTACACCTTC CASSANPGQSSPFNYGYTF TRBJ1-2 - TRBD1 TRBV7-9
TGTGCCAGCAGCCAGGGCCTCGGCGGGGGAGTCTACGAGCAGTACTTC CASSQGLGGGVYEQYF TRBJ2-7 - TRBD2 TRBV3-1/TRBV3-2
TGCGCCAGCAGCCAAGCCCTTTTAAGCTCCTACAATGAGCAGTTCTTC CASSQALLSSYNEQFF TRBJ2-1 - - TRBV4-3
TGTGCCAGCAGCCCAAATGGCGGGCTCGGGGAAAAACTGTTTTTT CASSPNGGLGEKLFF TRBJ1-4 - - TRBV7-9
TGTGCCAGCAGTAGACCGTCTGGGGCCAACGTCCTGACTTTC CASSRPSGANVLTF TRBJ2-6 - - TRBV6-2/TRBV6-3
TGTGCCAGCAGCACCTACAGCTCAGATACGCAGTATTTT CASSTYSSDTQYF TRBJ2-3 once - TRBV7-2
TGTGCCAGCTCATCTCCACAGCGCAATGAGCAGTTCTTC CASSSPQRNEQFF TRBJ2-1 - - TRBV18
TGTGCCAGCAGCAAAAACCCTACCCTCGATACAAGGAGCTCCTACAATGAGCAGTTCTTC CASSKNPTLDTRSSYNEQFF TRBJ2-1 - - TRBV21-1
TGTGCCAGCAGCTCGGCCGGGACATGGGGTGAAAAACTGTTTTTT CASSSAGTWGEKLFF TRBJ1-4 once - TRBV5-4
TGTGCCAGCAGCCGACAGACTAGCGGGGGGATGGGTAGAGAGCAGTTCTTC CASSRQTSGGMGREQFF TRBJ2-1 - TRBD2 TRBV11-3
TGTGCCAGCAGCTTAGGTCGCCAGGGGGTCAGTCAGCCCCAGCATTTT CASSLGRQGVSQPQHF TRBJ1-5 - TRBD1 TRBV11-2
TGTGCCAGCAGTCCGGACGCAACTGAAAAACTGTTTTTT CASSPDATEKLFF TRBJ1-4 - - TRBV12-3/TRBV12-4
TGCAGTGCACCGAACTTGGTGGAAGCTTTCTTT CSAPNLVEAFF TRBJ1-1 - - TRBV20-1